The 18 T cell receptor beta chains reported below all come from one sample, sequenced in a study of cytomegalovirus exposure and HLA in healthy donors. 60 Vbeta and 13 Jbeta primers were used in PCR. The assay was immunoSEQ multiplex PCR, and TCRdb's table has in-frame clones only and misses some. In total, the table holds about 48,000 clones. Sequencing was done on a sample of PBMCs. These receptors all come from a male donor in good health and CMV-seropositive.

The V and J genes are TRBV5-1 and TRBJ1-3; 7 nucleotides align to TRBD1. This CDR3 contains 15 residues. Germline assignment: CDR1 SGHRS and CDR2 YFSETQ. After removal of 4 bases from V and 0 bases from J, the junction contained 4 bases not matched to a gene. The CDR3 DNA follows: TGCGCCAGCAGCGACAGGGCTAGCTCTGGAAACACCATATATTTT. As protein: CASSDRASSGNTIYF.

The V gene is TRBV9, the J gene TRBJ2-7; 9 positions match TRBD1. The CDR3 has 14 amino acids. Germline V gene lookup returns CDR1 SGDLS and CDR2 YYNGEE. After removal of 7 bases from V and 1 base from J, the junction contained 6 bases not matched to a gene. DNA of the CDR3: TGTGCCAGCTCCAAAGGACAGGGGTCCTACGAGCAGTACTTC. Its protein product is CASSKGQGSYEQYF.

Note on this clone: The same CDR3 also results from other DNA sequences found in this sample. V and J are TRBV7-6 and TRBJ1-3, with D unclear. The CDR3 has 13 amino acids. Looked up from germline, CDR1 is SGHVS and CDR2 is FNYEAQ. V gave up 5 bases and J gave up 7 bases, with 12 bases separating them. The CDR3 protein is CASSLGQWNTIYF. For the CDR3, the DNA is TGTGCCAGCAGCCTAGGCCAGTGGAACACCATATATTTT. Using reference TRBV7-6 and TRBJ1-3 for the parts outside the CDR3, the full variable domain is GAGVSQSPRYKVTKRGQDVALRCDPISGHVSLYWYRQALGQGPEFLTYFNYEAQQDKSGLPNDRFSAERPEGSISTLTIQRTEQRDSAMYRCASSLGQWNTIYFGEGSWLTVV.

DNA of the CDR3: TGTGCCACCACACCTATAGACACAGATACGCAGTATTTT. Translating it yields CATTPIDTDTQYF. This sequence joins TRBV15 and TRBJ2-3; D not resolved. This CDR3 is 13 amino acids long. The germline gives CDR1 LNHNV, CDR2 YYDKDF (reference sequence). Trimming removed 7 bases from V and 2 bases from J, with 10 bases in between. Complete variable domain (other parts from reference TRBV15 and TRBJ2-3): DAMVIQNPRYQVTQFGKPVTLSCSQTLNHNVMYWYQQKSSQAPKLLFHYYDKDFNNEADTPDNFQSRRPNTSFCFLDIRSPGLGDTAMYLCATTPIDTDTQYFGPGTRLTVL.

The rearrangement uses TRBV9 and TRBJ2-7; 9 bases are shared with TRBD1. This CDR3 is 13 amino acids long. The germline V gene has CDR1 SGDLS and CDR2 YYNGEE. V was clipped by 3 bases and J by 2 bases; unmatched bases: 0. Written as DNA, the CDR3 is TGTGCCAGCAGCGGGGACAGGGCCTACGAGCAGTACTTC. This translates into CASSGDRAYEQYF.

The V call is TRBV11-3, the J call TRBJ2-7, with 9 bases fitting TRBD1. V gave up 5 bases and J gave up 5 bases; unmatched junction bases: 4. Germline lookup yields CDR1 SGHNT and CDR2 YENEEA. The CDR3 totals 13 residues. CDR3 sequence: CASSHRGRDEQYF. The CDR3 DNA follows: TGTGCCAGCAGCCACAGGGGGCGAGACGAGCAGTACTTC.

The rearrangement joins TRBV18 to TRBJ2-7; D is undetermined. V shed 0 bases and J shed 1 base, with 7 bases lying between them. Germline loops: CDR1 KGHSH, CDR2 LQKENI. This CDR3 region has 14 residues. CDR3 amino acids: CASSPPARSYEQYF. In nucleotides, the CDR3 is TGTGCCAGCTCACCACCCGCTAGGTCCTACGAGCAGTACTTC.

This sequence joins TRBV15 and TRBJ2-7; D may be TRBD1 (5 bases). With 0 bases removed from V and 3 bases from J, the gap between germline ends came to 6 bases. Germline CDR1 and CDR2: LNHNV and YYDKDF (reference sequence). CDR3 size: 13 residues. CDR3 amino acids: CATSREGDYEQYF. The CDR3, as DNA: TGTGCCACCAGCAGAGAAGGGGACTACGAGCAGTACTTC.

By frequency, this clone registers medium-sized. The chain is built from TRBV10-3 and TRBJ1-1, with D perhaps matching TRBD1 (5 bases). The CDR3 is 15 amino acids. From germline, CDR1 is ENHRY and CDR2 SYGVKD. The V gene lost 2 bases and the J gene lost 1 base, with 11 bases spanning the gap. The CDR3 loop is CAISEGGTANTEAFF. The CDR3 nucleotides read TGTGCCATCAGTGAGGGGGGGACGGCGAACACTGAAGCTTTCTTT.

The rearrangement joins TRBV18 to TRBJ2-3, with D uncertain. Per the germline V gene, CDR1 is KGHSH and CDR2 is LQKENI. Between the trimmed V and J ends, which lost 3 bases and 0 bases, there was a span of 16 bases. The CDR3 loop spans 17 amino acids. CDR3 DNA: TGTGCCAGCTCACCTACCAGCCAGGCGTTAAGCACAGATACGCAGTATTTT. Translating it yields CASSPTSQALSTDTQYF.

The gene calls are TRBV28 and TRBJ2-7; D gene ambiguous. This CDR3 spans 11 amino acids. Trimming left V 3 bases short and J 2 bases short, with 2 bases between. The germline V gene encodes CDR1 MDHEN and CDR2 SYDVKM. The CDR3 coding sequence is TGTGCCAGCAGTTTTACCTACGAGCAGTACTTC. It codes for CASSFTYEQYF.

The chain joins TRBV28 to TRBJ1-2; TRBD1 might be the D (6 bases). V lost 6 bases and J 10 bases, leaving 21 bases between the germline ends. CDR1 is MDHEN, CDR2 SYDVKM, per germline. The CDR3 totals 14 residues. In DNA, the CDR3 is TGTGCCAGCAGCCCCGGGACATCCCGAATTGACTACACCTTC. Its translation: CASSPGTSRIDYTF.

V is TRBV5-4 and J is TRBJ1-5; no firm D call. Germline-derived CDR1 and CDR2 are SGHNT and YYREEE (reference sequence). Trimming removed 2 bases from V and 3 bases from J, with 9 bases in between. CDR3 length: 14 residues. The CDR3 region is CASSFRGDNQPQHF. The CDR3 nucleotides read TGTGCCAGCAGCTTTCGGGGAGACAATCAGCCCCAGCATTTT. Full variable domain (missing parts from reference TRBV5-4 and TRBJ1-5): ETGVTQSPTHLIKTRGQQVTLRCSSQSGHNTVSWYQQALGQGPQFIFQYYREEENGRGNFPPRFSGLQFPNYSSELNVNALELDDSALYLCASSFRGDNQPQHFGDGTRLSIL.

This chain joins TRBV19 and TRBJ2-1; perhaps TRBD1 as D (5 bases). Trimming left V 1 base short and J 1 base short, with 8 bases between. CDR1 is LNHDA and CDR2 is SQIVND in the germline V gene (reference sequence). This CDR3 spans 15 amino acids. This CDR3 reads CASSIGTPSYNEQFF. DNA of the CDR3: TGTGCCAGTAGTATAGGGACACCATCCTACAATGAGCAGTTCTTC.

This chain uses TRBV28 with TRBJ2-3, with 8 positions matching TRBD1. V shed 5 bases, J shed 3 bases, and the junction held 7 bases outside the gene matches. The CDR3 extends over 15 amino acids. The germline V gene encodes CDR1 MDHEN and CDR2 SYDVKM. Written as DNA, the CDR3 is TGTGCCAGCAGTATGCGGACAGGGAGGACAGATACGCAGTATTTT. This sequence encodes CASSMRTGRTDTQYF.

This chain connects TRBV29-1 to TRBJ1-1; D is undetermined. The CDR3 extends over 11 amino acids. Trimming removed 8 bases from V and 2 bases from J, with 9 bases in between. Germline CDR1 reads SQVTM; CDR2 reads ANQGSEA. In nucleotides, the CDR3 is TGCAGCTCGAGGTATAACACTGAAGCTTTCTTT. Translated: CSSRYNTEAFF.

The chain employs TRBV19 and TRBJ1-5; D remains unclear. The V end was cut by 7 bases, the J end by 0 bases, with 19 bases between. Germline-derived CDR1 and CDR2 are LNHDA and SQIVND (reference sequence). The CDR3 extends over 17 amino acids. CDR3 DNA: TGTGCCAGTACCTTGGAGGGCGGGGATTATAGCAATCAGCCCCAGCATTTT. This encodes CASTLEGGDYSNQPQHF.

On this clone: Other DNA sequences in the same sample also yield this CDR3. This sequence joins TRBV18 and TRBJ2-1; 8 nucleotides line up with TRBD2. This CDR3 spans 13 amino acids. V shed 6 bases, J shed 6 bases, and the junction held 4 bases outside the gene matches. Germline V gives CDR1 KGHSH, CDR2 LQKENI. Here the CDR3 reads CASSPTSGNEQFF. In DNA form, the CDR3 reads TGTGCCAGCTCCCCTACTAGCGGCAATGAGCAGTTCTTC.